A single sample is the source of the 5 T cell receptor beta chains below, sequenced in a study of blood T cell repertoires in COVID-19. Sequencing used immunoSEQ multiplex PCR; TCRdb keeps in-frame clones, though not all of them. The sample includes about 130,000 clones, 87% of them seen just once. The specimen sequenced was peripheral blood. The receptor set was obtained from a woman aged 55-69 years with acute or convalescent COVID-19.

The chain recombines TRBV20-1 with TRBJ1-2; D not certain. CDR3 size: 12 residues. With 3 bases removed from V and 3 bases from J, the gap between germline ends came to 8 bases. CDR1 and CDR2 from the germline V gene are DFQATT and SNEGSKA (reference sequence). CDR3: CSASHGDYGYTF. CDR3 DNA sequence: TGCAGTGCTAGTCACGGGGACTATGGCTACACCTTC.

The rearrangement links TRBV5-1 to TRBJ1-2, with 8 bases identical to TRBD1. CDR3 length equals 13 residues. Germline CDR1 is SGHRS and CDR2 is YFSETQ. Trimming took 4 bases from V and 5 from J; bases not matched to a gene: 4. The CDR3 spells CASSGTGPYGYTF. The CDR3 DNA sequence: TGCGCCAGCAGCGGGACAGGACCTTATGGCTACACCTTC.

The V gene is TRBV11-2, the J gene TRBJ1-2; D might be TRBD1 (6 bases). CDR1 is SGHAT, CDR2 FQNNGV, per germline. The CDR3 has 13 residues. V was trimmed by 0 bases and J by 6 bases, leaving 8 bases between them. CDR3 DNA: TGTGCCAGCAGCTTAGATACAGGGCATGGCTACACCTTC. This encodes CASSLDTGHGYTF. The full variable domain, with the rest looked up from reference TRBV11-2 and TRBJ1-2, is EAGVAQSPRYKIIEKRQSVAFWCNPISGHATLYWYQQILGQGPKLLIQFQNNGVVDDSQLPKDRFSAERLKGVDSTLKIQPAKLEDSAVYLCASSLDTGHGYTFGSGTRLTVV.

The chain recombines TRBV13 with TRBJ2-2; 12 bases agree with TRBD2. J lost 6 bases, V lost 2 bases, and 10 bases had no gene match. Germline V gene data show CDR1 as PRHDT and CDR2 as FYEKMQ (reference sequence). The length of the CDR3 is 18 residues. CDR3 nucleotides: TGTGCCAGCAGCTTAAGACTAGCGGGAGACTATGAAGCCGGGGAGCTGTTTTTT. Translating gives CASSLRLAGDYEAGELFF.

The chain recombines TRBV3-1 (or the pseudogene TRBV3-2) with TRBJ2-5; TRBD2 aligns across 13 bases. V was pared by 4 bases and J by 4 bases, with 6 bases of the junction left unmatched. Looked up from germline, CDR1 is LGHDT and CDR2 is YNNKEL (reference sequence). The CDR3 covers 16 residues. The CDR3 nucleotides are TGTGCCAGCAGCCGGACTAGCGGGAGTAGGCGAGAGACCCAGTACTTC. Its protein is CASSRTSGSRRETQYF.